The T cell receptor beta chain under discussion was sequenced for a study of OX40 agonist ivuxolimab in advanced cancers. Study background: Every 2 weeks, patients received ivuxolimab intravenously, dosed at 0.01 to 10 mg/kg. General observations from the study: In the 0.1 to 3.0 mg/kg range, CD4+ and CD8+ blood T cells had expanded clonally by week 6. Expansion of clones was among the lowest in partial responders at 0.1-3.0 mg/kg.

Method: immunoSEQ multiplex PCR; TCRdb's copy keeps in-frame clones and lacks some. The repertoire holds around 140,000 clones, about 92% seen once, with more than 0.8% in the top ten. The investigators sampled blood at baseline, at cycle 4 day 1, and at cycle 7 day 1. With regard to this clone: Antigen specificity is unknown.

The V segment lost 6 bases and the J segment 5 bases; nucleotides outside the gene matches: 3. This CDR3 spans 12 amino acids. Looked up from germline, CDR1 is SQVTM and CDR2 is ANQGSEA. This receptor was obtained from an adult with an advanced solid tumor such as melanoma, head and neck, liver or kidney cancer. The sample here was CD4+ or CD8+ T cells sorted from blood, taken in a trial of the OX40 agonist ivuxolimab. The gene calls are TRBV29-1 and TRBJ2-5, with 10 bases that match TRBD2. This CDR3 is CSVGAGGETQYF. The DNA of the CDR3 is TGCAGCGTCGGAGCGGGAGGGGAGACCCAGTACTTC.